Described below is a single T cell receptor (beta chain) sequence and its context. This entry is derived from a study of blood T cell repertoires in COVID-19. Across the whole study: From the United States, Italy and Spain came samples of acute and convalescent COVID-19. T cells, B-cell-depleted T cells, or PBMCs provided the cDNA or gDNA that served as material.

The CDR3 is 10 residues long. The V end was cut by 5 bases, the J end by 9 bases, with 6 bases between. Germline V lookup: CDR1 SNHLY, CDR2 FYNNEI. As originally analysed: The assay estimated nucleated cells by amplifying reference gene primers. Measured with immunoSEQ multiplex PCR; TCRdb has only the in-frame clones, and not every one. V, J and clone size derive from that table, while D and trimming were established from the DNA sequence. This sample has about 150,000 clones; about 82% occur once, and the top ten carry roughly 8.8%. Sequenced input: peripheral blood. The TCR sequence derives from an elderly woman with COVID-19, enrolled during active disease. V usage is TRBV2 and J usage is TRBJ2-3, with D unresolved. This CDR3 is CASSSRTQYF. CDR3 nucleotide sequence: TGTGCCAGCAGTAGCAGGACGCAGTATTTT.